This T cell receptor beta chain derives from a study of T cells in Graves' hyperthyroidism and ophthalmopathy. What was amplified from RNA transcripts were TCR beta CDR3 regions. HTBI primers were used for first-round RT-PCR of the TCR CDR3. TCRdb redid the calling of the multiplex PCR reads with MiXCR, one entry per CDR3 protein. The sample has over 500,000 distinct CDR3 sequences, 17% seen once. CDR3 length: 13 amino acids. The ends were cut back, 8 bases at V and 7 bases at J, with 15 bases in the middle. CDR1 and CDR2 from the germline V gene are SGHTA and FQGNSA. Input material: blood. The receptor was isolated from a woman between 18 and 30 years old with Graves' ophthalmopathy. V usage is TRBV7-2 and J usage is TRBJ2-1; D may correspond to TRBD1 or TRBD2 (5 bases each). In DNA form, the CDR3 reads TGTGCCAGCGGTTCCGGGGCCGGAAATGAGCAGTTCTTC. This codes for CASGSGAGNEQFF.